One and the same sample provided the 13 T cell receptor beta chains below, sequenced in a study of blood T cell repertoires in COVID-19. Only in-frame clones appear in the TCRdb table, and some are missing; sequencing was by immunoSEQ multiplex PCR. Of fewer than 45,000 clones listed, about 80% are singletons. The material sequenced was peripheral blood. Receptors originate from a man between 65 and 85 years old with acute or convalescent COVID-19.

The J gene is TRBJ1-1, the V gene TRBV6-5; the D gene is possibly TRBD1 (5 bases). Between the trimmed V and J ends, which lost 7 bases and 1 base, there was a span of 13 bases. The CDR3 consists of 14 residues. Germline CDR1 and CDR2: MNHEY and SVGAGI. CDR3 residues: CASNRWGENTEAFF. CDR3 DNA sequence: TGTGCCAGCAACCGATGGGGCGAGAACACTGAAGCTTTCTTT.

V is TRBV2 and J is TRBJ2-5, with 7 bases lining up with TRBD1. J was trimmed by 2 bases and V by 4 bases; bases with no gene match: 7. CDR3 length: 15 residues. Per germline, CDR1 SNHLY and CDR2 FYNNEI. The CDR3, as DNA: TGTGCCAGCAGTGTCGGGGACAGAAGACAAGAGACCCAGTACTTC. Encoded protein: CASSVGDRRQETQYF.

V and J are TRBV27 and TRBJ2-7, with TRBD1 matching 9 bases. Germline V gene data show CDR1 as MNHEY and CDR2 as SMNVEV (reference sequence). V dropped 3 bases and J dropped 1; count of bases not matched to a gene: 7. The CDR3 consists of 16 residues. CDR3 loop: CASSLTGQGRSYEQYF. For the CDR3, the DNA is TGTGCCAGCAGTTTGACAGGACAGGGGCGGTCCTACGAGCAGTACTTC.

The CDR3 loop reads CASSPLRDTQYF. CDR3 sequence (DNA): TGTGCCAGCAGCCCCCTCCGGGATACGCAGTATTTT. This chain links TRBV9 with TRBJ2-3; no definite D call. This CDR3 is 12 amino acids long. Germline CDR1 is SGDLS and CDR2 is YYNGEE. Deletions cut 4 bases from V and 6 bases from J, with 9 bases between.

The J gene is TRBJ1-5, the V gene TRBV10-3, with D possibly being TRBD1 (6 bases). With 4 bases removed from V and 5 bases from J, the gap between germline ends came to 12 bases. CDR3 size: 14 residues. CDR1 is ENHRY and CDR2 is SYGVKD in the germline V gene. This CDR3 is CAISGRGNDQPQHF. For the CDR3, the DNA is TGTGCCATCAGTGGAAGGGGGAACGATCAGCCCCAGCATTTT.

This chain connects TRBV6-2 or TRBV6-3 to TRBJ1-5; D call uncertain. Germline V gene data show CDR1 as MNHEY and CDR2 as SVGEGT. The V end lost 2 bases, the J end lost 0 bases, and 8 bases lay between the germline ends. CDR3 length equals 15 residues. CDR3 amino acids: CASSYAGGSNQPQHF. DNA for the CDR3: TGTGCCAGCAGTTACGCGGGCGGTAGCAATCAGCCCCAGCATTTT.

This rearrangement joins TRBV15 to TRBJ1-5, with D possibly matching TRBD1 (5 bases). V was clipped by 2 bases and J by 3 bases, with 11 bases between them. The V gene's germline CDR1 is LNHNV and CDR2 YYDKDF (reference sequence). The CDR3 is 15 amino acids. The DNA for the CDR3 is TGTGCCACCAGCAGATCGACAGTCCCCAATCAGCCCCAGCATTTT. Amino acid sequence: CATSRSTVPNQPQHF.

The V gene is TRBV3-1 (or the pseudogene TRBV3-2), the J gene TRBJ2-2; 13 positions match TRBD2. Germline trimming cut 4 bases from V and 9 bases from J; bases unmatched to any gene: 8. The germline CDR1 and CDR2 sequences are LGHDT and YNNKEL (reference sequence). The CDR3 runs 16 residues. The CDR3 sequence is CASSRGTSGVNRELFF. The CDR3 DNA reads as TGTGCCAGCAGCCGAGGGACTAGCGGGGTTAACCGGGAGCTGTTTTTT.

The chain links TRBV6-5 to TRBJ1-2; 12 bases match TRBD1. Unmatched junction bases numbered 3, after V lost 2 bases and J lost 5 bases. The germline CDR1 and CDR2 sequences are MNHEY and SVGAGI. CDR3 size: 15 residues. CDR3 protein: CASSYRDRGLYGYTF. The CDR3 nucleotides are TGTGCCAGCAGTTACCGGGACAGGGGGCTATATGGCTACACCTTC.

The genes are TRBV9 and TRBJ2-5; a possible D gene is TRBD2 (7 bases). V shed 0 bases and J shed 1 base, with 10 bases lying between them. Germline CDR1 SGDLS, CDR2 YYNGEE. The CDR3 has 15 amino acids. The CDR3 region is CASSVAGGPQETQYF. The CDR3 coding sequence is TGTGCCAGCAGCGTAGCGGGGGGCCCCCAAGAGACCCAGTACTTC.

This chain's CDR3 is CASKNTGTGGNYNIQYF. In DNA, the CDR3 is TGTGCCAGTAAGAACACCGGGACAGGGGGAAATTATAACATTCAGTACTTC. This chain connects TRBV19 to TRBJ2-4; TRBD1 matches 11 bases. Per germline, CDR1 LNHDA and CDR2 SQIVND (reference sequence). Trimming cost V 7 bases and J 7 bases; bases outside gene matches: 15. The CDR3 spans 17 residues.

The chain employs TRBV11-2 and TRBJ1-1, with D maybe TRBD1 (6 bases). Trimming cost V 5 bases and J 2 bases, with 15 bases left between them. This CDR3 spans 15 amino acids. Looked up from germline, CDR1 is SGHAT and CDR2 is FQNNGV. CDR3 sequence: CASSLNRQVNTEAFF. The CDR3 DNA follows: TGTGCCAGCAGCCTGAACCGACAGGTTAACACTGAAGCTTTCTTT.

The chain combines TRBV18 with TRBJ2-5; D gene uncertain. Looked up from germline, CDR1 is KGHSH and CDR2 is LQKENI. V was trimmed by 2 bases and J by 8 bases, leaving 6 bases between them. There are 11 residues in the CDR3. Here the CDR3 reads CASSPEDTQYF. Written as DNA, the CDR3 is TGTGCCAGCTCACCAGAGGATACCCAGTACTTC.